One sample yielded the 26 T cell receptor beta chains listed below, sequenced in a study of blood T cells in healthy people across ages. A sample-barcoded 5' primer and a J-beta primer mix were used in a second PCR of roughly 6 to 12 cycles. TCRdb recomputed calls from the 5' RACE reads with MiXCR, one row per CDR3 protein. The sample contains around 990,000 distinct CDR3 sequences, under 30% of which appear only once. These data were also reused for a study on T cells of mothers and their children.

The sequencing input was blood. The receptors stem from a girl between 2 and 10 years old in good health.

The V and J genes are TRBV4-3 and TRBJ2-5; no clear D. Germline CDR1 is LGHNA and CDR2 is YSLEER. This CDR3 region has 13 residues. V gave up 0 bases and J gave up 5 bases, with 7 bases separating them. The CDR3 sequence is CASSQDVRETQYF. The CDR3 DNA reads TGCGCCAGCAGCCAAGATGTAAGGGAGACCCAGTACTTC.

V usage is TRBV7-2 and J usage is TRBJ2-7; the match to TRBD2 covers 13 bases. This CDR3 comprises 15 residues. The germline V gene encodes CDR1 SGHTA and CDR2 FQGNSA. The V segment lost 3 bases and the J segment 7 bases; nucleotides outside the gene matches: 6. The CDR3 is CASSFGTSGEVEQYF. The CDR3 bases are TGTGCCAGCAGCTTCGGGACTAGCGGGGAGGTGGAGCAGTACTTC.

Of note for this clonotype: Since a much larger clone is just one base distant, this may be a read error. The genes are TRBV20-1 and TRBJ2-5, with D possibly being TRBD1 (6 bases). The end of the DNA is better explained by TRBJ2-7, so the J call may be wrong. The germline CDR1 and CDR2 sequences are DFQATT and SNEGSKA (reference sequence). The CDR3 totals 11 residues. The CDR3 coding sequence is TGCAGTGCTAGGACAGGCAACGAGCAGTACTTC. Its protein product is CSARTGNEQYF.

J is TRBJ2-3 and V is TRBV14; D remains ambiguous. Germline V gene sequence: CDR1 SGHDN, CDR2 FVKESK. This CDR3 has 15 amino acids. The V end was cut by 1 base, the J end by 1 base, with 9 bases between. CDR3 loop: CASSQAGLRTDTQYF. DNA for the CDR3: TGTGCCAGCAGCCAAGCGGGCCTACGCACAGATACGCAGTATTTT.

This chain connects TRBV15 to TRBJ2-6, with TRBD1 identical over 12 bases. V shed 5 bases and J 0 bases; nucleotides not matched to a gene: 11. The CDR3 covers 20 residues. The germline V gene has CDR1 LNHNV and CDR2 YYDKDF (reference sequence). CDR3 protein: CATSPGQGAISLSGANVLTF. CDR3 in DNA: TGTGCCACCAGCCCGGGACAGGGGGCTATAAGCCTCTCTGGGGCCAACGTCCTGACTTTC.

This clonotype was observed many times. This chain links TRBV5-1 with TRBJ2-5; D is perhaps TRBD2 (7 bases). This CDR3 spans 15 amino acids. Germline V gene lookup returns CDR1 SGHRS and CDR2 YFSETQ. Trimming stripped 3 bases from V and 3 bases from J, with 15 bases between. CDR3 coding DNA: TGCGCCAGCAGCTGGGGGGGGCGACCAGAAGAGACCCAGTACTTC. It codes for CASSWGGRPEETQYF.

This clonotype turned up a few times. V gene TRBV24-1 combines with J gene TRBJ1-4; D ambiguous. CDR1 is KGHDR and CDR2 is SFDVKD in the germline V gene. The CDR3 covers 14 residues. With 9 bases removed from V and 6 bases from J, the gap between germline ends came to 16 bases. The CDR3 protein is CATALNTDDEKLFF. The DNA for the CDR3 is TGTGCCACCGCTTTGAACACCGATGATGAAAAACTGTTTTTT.

The genes are TRBV6-6 and TRBJ1-2; D remains unclear. V shed 5 bases and J shed 7 bases, with 14 bases lying between them. Germline V gene data show CDR1 as MNHNY and CDR2 as SVGAGI (reference sequence). CDR3 length equals 13 residues. CDR3 sequence reads: CASSRVDGSGYTF. CDR3 coding DNA: TGTGCCAGCAGTAGAGTTGATGGGTCTGGCTACACCTTC.

This clonotype turned up a few times. This rearrangement joins TRBV4-2 to TRBJ1-5; 7 bases map to TRBD1. V trimming: 0 bases; J trimming: 4 bases; junction bases outside the gene matches: 6. The length of the CDR3 is 16 residues. Germline V gene lookup returns CDR1 LGHNA and CDR2 YNFKEQ. The CDR3 here is CASSQDRGTANQPQHF. The CDR3 coding sequence is TGTGCCAGCAGCCAAGATCGGGGGACAGCGAATCAGCCCCAGCATTTT.

This clonotype was recorded many times. This sequence joins TRBV5-1 and TRBJ2-1; 8 nucleotides match TRBD2. The V gene end was trimmed by 4 bases and the J gene end by 4 bases; junction bases not matched to a gene: 10. The CDR3 loop spans 16 amino acids. The V gene's germline CDR1 is SGHRS and CDR2 YFSETQ. The CDR3 is CASSLFGGGIYNEQFF. CDR3 DNA: TGCGCCAGCAGCCTTTTCGGGGGGGGAATTTACAATGAGCAGTTCTTC.

The gene calls are TRBV12-3 or TRBV12-4 and TRBJ2-4; maybe TRBD1 (6 bases). CDR3 length: 15 amino acids. V lost 7 bases and J lost 3, with 16 bases in between. This CDR3 reads CASKRRDMVKNIQYF. The CDR3 DNA follows: TGTGCCAGCAAACGCCGGGACATGGTCAAAAACATTCAGTACTTC.

This rearrangement joins TRBV5-1 to TRBJ2-7; D gene ambiguous. The germline V and J ends were trimmed by 1 base and 3 bases, with 11 bases remaining between them. This CDR3 is built from 14 residues. Looked up from germline, CDR1 is SGHRS and CDR2 is YFSETQ. This CDR3 is CASSLSLSHYEQYF. The CDR3 nucleotides read TGCGCCAGCAGCTTGTCTCTCTCCCACTACGAGCAGTACTTC.

There are a few counts of this clonotype. The genes are TRBV7-2 and TRBJ2-4; 13 bases agree with TRBD2. The CDR3 is 15 residues long. V shed 3 bases, J shed 7 bases, and the junction held 3 bases outside the gene matches. CDR1 SGHTA and CDR2 FQGNSA come from the germline V gene. CDR3 protein: CASSLTSGGLNIQYF. CDR3 bases: TGTGCCAGCAGCTTGACTAGCGGGGGGTTGAACATTCAGTACTTC.

The CDR3 spells CASSSGGASVFF. Written as DNA, the CDR3 is TGTGCCAGCTCTAGCGGGGGGGCCTCTGTGTTCTTC. This chain uses TRBV11-3 with TRBJ2-1; 12 bases line up with TRBD2. Looked up from germline, CDR1 is SGHNT and CDR2 is YENEEA. The CDR3 runs to 12 residues. The V and J ends lost 8 bases and 15 bases, in that order; junction bases with no gene match: 8.

The chain has TRBV5-6 and TRBJ1-6, with D possibly being TRBD1 (5 bases). V shed 3 bases and J shed 14 bases, with 21 bases lying between them. Per germline, CDR1 SGHDT and CDR2 YYEEEE. The CDR3 has 15 residues. This CDR3 reads CASSSRDGLGAALHF. The CDR3 DNA reads TGTGCCAGCAGCTCCCGGGACGGGCTAGGAGCAGCCCTCCACTTT.

This clonotype was seen a handful of times. The rearrangement joins TRBV20-1 to TRBJ2-5; 12 bases agree with TRBD2. The J call could be wrong; TRBJ2-1 is a better fit for the DNA end. The CDR3 loop spans 12 amino acids. Germline V gene data show CDR1 as DFQATT and CDR2 as SNEGSKA (reference sequence). CDR3 nucleotides: TGCAGCCTAGCGGGAGGGAGCAATGAGCAGTTCTTC. Protein sequence: CSLAGGSNEQFF.

This clonotype came up a few times. V and J are TRBV12-3 or TRBV12-4 and TRBJ1-4; 7 bases map to TRBD1. V was pared by 7 bases and J by 8 bases, with 22 bases of the junction left unmatched. The CDR3 covers 18 residues. The CDR3 coding sequence is TGTGCCAGCATCTATAGGGGGCCCGGCGACAGGCTAAAGGAAAAACTGTTTTTT. This translates into CASIYRGPGDRLKEKLFF.

In this sample, this clonotype turned up many times. V usage is TRBV10-3 and J usage is TRBJ2-5; D is possibly TRBD1 or TRBD2 (5 bases each). In germline, CDR1 is ENHRY, CDR2 SYGVKD. CDR3 length equals 13 residues. The V end was cut by 10 bases, the J end by 2 bases, with 14 bases between. The CDR3 DNA is TGTGCCAGCCGAGGGACGGTTCAAGAGACCCAGTACTTC. Its protein product is CASRGTVQETQYF.

This clonotype has more than one count but fewer than ten. The rearrangement uses TRBV12-3 or TRBV12-4 and TRBJ1-1; no clear D gene. CDR3 length: 15 amino acids. V gave up 6 bases and J gave up 0 bases, with 14 bases separating them. The CDR3 DNA follows: TGTGCCAGCAGCCCCATCGGGCCATTGAACACTGAAGCTTTCTTT. This gives the protein CASSPIGPLNTEAFF.

On this clonotype: No DNA is shown, since the ends of the CDR3 on it are uncertain; the CDR3 is the one TCRdb lists. The rearrangement joins TRBV7-2 to TRBJ1-2; TRBD1, the table's D call, was not compared with the DNA. In germline, CDR1 is SGHTA, CDR2 FQGNSA. The CDR3 totals 23 residues, both ends included. The CDR3 loop is CASSLAGQEYYEQYFGPGYGYTF.

This clonotype was observed a few times. The gene calls are TRBV15 and TRBJ2-3; D is unclear. Germline V gene lookup returns CDR1 LNHNV and CDR2 YYDKDF (reference sequence). With 6 bases removed from V and 1 base from J, the gap between germline ends came to 20 bases. This CDR3 is built from 17 residues. CDR3 residues: CATSQEGRAPGTDTQYF. In nucleotides, the CDR3 is TGTGCCACCAGTCAAGAAGGACGGGCCCCCGGCACAGATACGCAGTATTTT.

The chain carries TRBV20-1 and TRBJ1-2; weak D call: TRBD1 (5 bases). CDR1 DFQATT and CDR2 SNEGSKA come from the germline V gene (reference sequence). This CDR3 is built from 14 residues. V shed 3 bases and J shed 0 bases, with 11 bases lying between them. CDR3 nucleotide sequence: TGCAGTGCTAGGGGGGGAGGGACTAACTATGGCTACACCTTC. This encodes CSARGGGTNYGYTF.

This clonotype was seen more than once but under ten times. The rearrangement links TRBV9 to TRBJ1-4; D is unresolved. This CDR3 is built from 17 residues. V was pared by 3 bases and J by 2 bases, with 17 bases between. The germline CDR1 and CDR2 sequences are SGDLS and YYNGEE. CDR3 region: CASSASSTRTTNEKLFF. CDR3 bases: TGTGCCAGCAGCGCAAGTTCGACCCGGACGACTAATGAAAAACTGTTTTTT.

V gene TRBV3-1 combines with J gene TRBJ2-5, with 7 bases fitting TRBD1. CDR3 size: 15 residues. J gave up 5 bases and V 1 base, and 7 bases lay outside the gene matches. The germline V gene has CDR1 LGHDT and CDR2 YNNKEL (reference sequence). In DNA form, the CDR3 reads TGTGCCAGCAGCCAAGTATCGACAGGGTCGGAGACCCAGTACTTC. Translated: CASSQVSTGSETQYF.

The chain uses TRBV7-8 and TRBJ1-2, with 8 bases aligning to TRBD1. Germline V gives CDR1 SGHVS, CDR2 FQNEAQ. The CDR3 loop spans 16 amino acids. V gave up 5 bases and J gave up 2 bases; unmatched junction bases: 10. Here the CDR3 reads CASSLDPGQENYGYTF. In DNA form, the CDR3 reads TGTGCCAGCAGCCTCGACCCGGGACAGGAAAACTATGGCTACACCTTC.

The chain uses TRBV2 and TRBJ2-3; no reliable D call. Germline V gene data show CDR1 as SNHLY and CDR2 as FYNNEI. Trimming took off 0 bases at V and 2 bases at J, with 3 bases between the two ends. This CDR3 is 13 amino acids long. The CDR3 sequence: CASSEALTDTQYF. In DNA, the CDR3 is TGTGCCAGCAGTGAAGCGCTCACAGATACGCAGTATTTT.